The clone carrying this T cell receptor beta chain was detected only a few times. Using its own MiXCR run on the 5' RACE reads, TCRdb lists one record per CDR3 protein. The table lists roughly 550,000 distinct CDR3 sequences, about 20% of them singletons, with roughly an eighth in the top ten. Germline lookup yields CDR1 SGHDT and CDR2 YYEEEE. This CDR3 contains 17 residues. With V trimmed by 0 bases and J by 6 bases, 12 bases remained unmatched. The data originate from a study of T-cell memory formation after mild COVID-19. The chain uses TRBV5-6 and TRBJ2-1; 7 bases match TRBD2. This TCR came from an adult woman who had mild COVID-19 (a few samples of this study predate the infection). Cell type and time point are not known. Sequenced material: PBMCs or a T cell subset sorted from them (not recorded which). DNA of the CDR3: TGTGCCAGCAGCTTGGGTTTTTTGACGGGAGGAGGCAATGAGCAGTTCTTC. It specifies CASSLGFLTGGGNEQFF.